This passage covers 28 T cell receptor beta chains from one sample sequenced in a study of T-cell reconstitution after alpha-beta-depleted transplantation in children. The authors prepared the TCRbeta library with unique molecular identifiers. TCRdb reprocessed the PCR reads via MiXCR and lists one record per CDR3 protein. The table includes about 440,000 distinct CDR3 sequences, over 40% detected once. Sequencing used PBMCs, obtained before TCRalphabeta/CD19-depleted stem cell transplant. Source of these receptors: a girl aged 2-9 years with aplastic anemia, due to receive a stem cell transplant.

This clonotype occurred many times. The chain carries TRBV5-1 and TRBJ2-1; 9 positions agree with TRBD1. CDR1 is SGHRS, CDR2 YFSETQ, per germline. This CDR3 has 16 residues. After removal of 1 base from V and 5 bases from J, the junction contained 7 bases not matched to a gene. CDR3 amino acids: CASSLISGTGNNEQFF. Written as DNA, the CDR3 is TGCGCCAGCAGCTTGATTTCCGGGACAGGGAACAATGAGCAGTTCTTC.

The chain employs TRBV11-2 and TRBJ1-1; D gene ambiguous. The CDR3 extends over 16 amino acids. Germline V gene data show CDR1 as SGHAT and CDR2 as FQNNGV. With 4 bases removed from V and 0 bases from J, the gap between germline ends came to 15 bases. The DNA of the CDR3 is TGTGCCAGCAGCTCAGGCCCCCTCAGCATGAACACTGAAGCTTTCTTT. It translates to CASSSGPLSMNTEAFF.

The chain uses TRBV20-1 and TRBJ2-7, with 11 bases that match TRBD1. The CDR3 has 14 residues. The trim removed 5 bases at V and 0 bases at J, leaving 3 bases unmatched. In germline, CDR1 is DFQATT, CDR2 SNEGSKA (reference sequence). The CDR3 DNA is TGCAGTGCTCTGGACAGGGGGCCCTCCTACGAGCAGTACTTC. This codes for CSALDRGPSYEQYF.

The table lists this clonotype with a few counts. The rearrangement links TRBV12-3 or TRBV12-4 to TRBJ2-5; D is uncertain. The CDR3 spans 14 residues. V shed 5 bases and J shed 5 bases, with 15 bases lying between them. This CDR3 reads CASSPRTTRETQYF. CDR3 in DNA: TGTGCCAGCAGTCCAAGAACCACAAGGGAGACCCAGTACTTC.

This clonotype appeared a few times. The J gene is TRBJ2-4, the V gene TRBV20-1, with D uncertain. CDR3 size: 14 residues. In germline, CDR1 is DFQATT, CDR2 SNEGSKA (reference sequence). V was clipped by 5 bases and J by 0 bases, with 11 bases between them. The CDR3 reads CSALDGRAKNIQYF. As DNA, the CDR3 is TGCAGTGCTCTTGACGGGCGAGCCAAAAACATTCAGTACTTC.

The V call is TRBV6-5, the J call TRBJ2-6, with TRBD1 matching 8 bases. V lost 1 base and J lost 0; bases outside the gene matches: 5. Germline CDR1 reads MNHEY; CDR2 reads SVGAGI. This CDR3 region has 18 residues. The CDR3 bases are TGTGCCAGCAGTTACTTTAGGACAGGGACCTCTGGGGCCAACGTCCTGACTTTC. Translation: CASSYFRTGTSGANVLTF.

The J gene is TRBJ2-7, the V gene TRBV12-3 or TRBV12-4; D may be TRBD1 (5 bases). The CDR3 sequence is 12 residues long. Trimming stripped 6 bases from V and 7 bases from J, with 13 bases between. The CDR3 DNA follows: TGTGCCAGCAGCTTACAAGACAGTGAGCAGTACTTC. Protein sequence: CASSLQDSEQYF.

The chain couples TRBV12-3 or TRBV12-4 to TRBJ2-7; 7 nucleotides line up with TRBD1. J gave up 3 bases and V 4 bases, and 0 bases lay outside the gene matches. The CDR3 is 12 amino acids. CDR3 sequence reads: CASSYRGYEQYF. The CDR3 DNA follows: TGTGCCAGCAGTTACAGGGGCTACGAGCAGTACTTC.

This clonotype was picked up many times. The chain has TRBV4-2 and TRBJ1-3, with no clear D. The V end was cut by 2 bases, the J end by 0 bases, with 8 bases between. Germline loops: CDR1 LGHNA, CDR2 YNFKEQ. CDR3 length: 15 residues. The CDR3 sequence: CASSQQASSGNTIYF. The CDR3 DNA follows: TGTGCCAGCAGCCAACAGGCCAGCTCTGGAAACACCATATATTTT.

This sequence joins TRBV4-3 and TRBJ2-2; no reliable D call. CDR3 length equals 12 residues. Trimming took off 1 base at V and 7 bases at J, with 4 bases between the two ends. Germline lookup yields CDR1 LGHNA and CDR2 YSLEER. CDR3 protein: CASSQAGGELFF. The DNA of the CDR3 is TGCGCCAGCAGCCAAGCGGGCGGGGAGCTGTTTTTT.

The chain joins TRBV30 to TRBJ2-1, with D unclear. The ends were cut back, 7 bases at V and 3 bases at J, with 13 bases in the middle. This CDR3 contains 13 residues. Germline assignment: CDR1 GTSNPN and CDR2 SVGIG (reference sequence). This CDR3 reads CAFVSVNYNEQFF. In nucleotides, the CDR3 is TGTGCCTTCGTTTCCGTAAACTACAATGAGCAGTTCTTC.

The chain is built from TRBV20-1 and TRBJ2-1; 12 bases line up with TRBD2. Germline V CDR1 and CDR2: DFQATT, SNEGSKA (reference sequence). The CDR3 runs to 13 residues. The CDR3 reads CTPTSGRRDEQFF. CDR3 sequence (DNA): TGCACCCCCACTAGCGGGAGGAGGGATGAGCAGTTCTTC.

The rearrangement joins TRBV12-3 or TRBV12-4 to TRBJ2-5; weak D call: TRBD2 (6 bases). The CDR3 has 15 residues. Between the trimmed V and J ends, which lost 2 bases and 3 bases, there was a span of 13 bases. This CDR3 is CASSLTPTGEETQYF. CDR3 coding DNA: TGTGCCAGCAGTTTAACCCCCACGGGAGAAGAGACCCAGTACTTC.

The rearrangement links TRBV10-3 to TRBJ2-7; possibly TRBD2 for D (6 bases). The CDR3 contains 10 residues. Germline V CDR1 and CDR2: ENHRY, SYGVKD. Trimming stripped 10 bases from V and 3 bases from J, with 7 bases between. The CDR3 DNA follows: TGTGCCACGGGGGACTACGAGCAGTACTTC. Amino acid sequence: CATGDYEQYF.

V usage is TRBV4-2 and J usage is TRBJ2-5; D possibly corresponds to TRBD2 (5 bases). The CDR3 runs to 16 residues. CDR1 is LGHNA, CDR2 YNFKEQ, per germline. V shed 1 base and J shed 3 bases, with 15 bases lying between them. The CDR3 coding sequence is TGTGCCAGCAGCCAAGCGCTAGCCAAGTACGAAGAGACCCAGTACTTC. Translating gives CASSQALAKYEETQYF.

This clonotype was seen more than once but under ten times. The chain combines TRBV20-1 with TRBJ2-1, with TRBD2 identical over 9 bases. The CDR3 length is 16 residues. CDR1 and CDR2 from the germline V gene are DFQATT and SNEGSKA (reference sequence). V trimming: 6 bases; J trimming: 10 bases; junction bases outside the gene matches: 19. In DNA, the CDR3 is TGCAGTGCCGAGATGGATCCTAGCGGGATGTCTCGAGAGCAGTTCTTC. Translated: CSAEMDPSGMSREQFF.

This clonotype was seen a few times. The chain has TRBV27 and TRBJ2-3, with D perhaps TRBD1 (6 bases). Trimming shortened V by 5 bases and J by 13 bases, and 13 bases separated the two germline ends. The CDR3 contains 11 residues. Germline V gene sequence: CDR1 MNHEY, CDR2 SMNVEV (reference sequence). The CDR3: CASSQGSREYF. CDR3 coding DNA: TGTGCCAGCAGTCAGGGGTCCCGGGAGTATTTT.

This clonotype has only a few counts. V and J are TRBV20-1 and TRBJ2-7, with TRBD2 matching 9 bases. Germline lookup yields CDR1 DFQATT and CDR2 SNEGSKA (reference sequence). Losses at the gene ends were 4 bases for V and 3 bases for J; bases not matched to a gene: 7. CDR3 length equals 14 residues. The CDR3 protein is CSATSTSGFYEQYF. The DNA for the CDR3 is TGCAGTGCTACAAGCACTAGCGGGTTCTACGAGCAGTACTTC.

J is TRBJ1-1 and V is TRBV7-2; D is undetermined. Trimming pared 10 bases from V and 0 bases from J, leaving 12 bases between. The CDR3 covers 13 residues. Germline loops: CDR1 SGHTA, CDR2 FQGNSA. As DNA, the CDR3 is TGTGCCATCAGTTTACAGTTGAACACTGAAGCTTTCTTT. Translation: CAISLQLNTEAFF.

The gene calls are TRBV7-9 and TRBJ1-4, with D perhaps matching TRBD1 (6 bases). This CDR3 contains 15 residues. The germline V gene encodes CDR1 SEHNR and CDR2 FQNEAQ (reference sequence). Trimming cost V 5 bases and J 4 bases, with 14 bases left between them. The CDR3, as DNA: TGTGCCAGCAGCCTTACAGGGCAGAATAATGAAAAACTGTTTTTT. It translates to CASSLTGQNNEKLFF.

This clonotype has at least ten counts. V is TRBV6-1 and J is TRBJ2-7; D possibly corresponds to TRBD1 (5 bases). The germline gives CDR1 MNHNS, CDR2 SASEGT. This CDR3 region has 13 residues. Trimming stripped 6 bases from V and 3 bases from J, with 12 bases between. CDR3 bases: TGTGCCAGCAGCGCCGACAGTCTCTACGAGCAGTACTTC. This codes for CASSADSLYEQYF.

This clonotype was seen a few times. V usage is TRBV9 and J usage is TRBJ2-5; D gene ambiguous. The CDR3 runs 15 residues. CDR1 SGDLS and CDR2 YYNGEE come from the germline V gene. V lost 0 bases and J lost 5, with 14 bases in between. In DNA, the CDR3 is TGTGCCAGCAGCGTAGCTCTCCCAGGCTGGGAGACCCAGTACTTC. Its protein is CASSVALPGWETQYF. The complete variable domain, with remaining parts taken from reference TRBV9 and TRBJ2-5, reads DSGVTQTPKHLITATGQRVTLRCSPRSGDLSVYWYQQSLDQGLQFLIQYYNGEERAKGNILERFSAQQFPDLHSELNLSSLELGDSALYFCASSVALPGWETQYFGPGTRLLVL.

The CDR3 region is CSARAPAHRGVGYEQYF. The CDR3 coding sequence is TGCAGTGCTAGGGCCCCAGCCCACAGGGGCGTAGGCTACGAGCAGTACTTC. The chain recombines TRBV20-1 with TRBJ2-7; 7 bases line up with TRBD1. Germline V gene lookup returns CDR1 DFQATT and CDR2 SNEGSKA (reference sequence). This CDR3 comprises 17 residues. V lost 3 bases, J lost 3 bases, and 17 bases stayed unmatched.

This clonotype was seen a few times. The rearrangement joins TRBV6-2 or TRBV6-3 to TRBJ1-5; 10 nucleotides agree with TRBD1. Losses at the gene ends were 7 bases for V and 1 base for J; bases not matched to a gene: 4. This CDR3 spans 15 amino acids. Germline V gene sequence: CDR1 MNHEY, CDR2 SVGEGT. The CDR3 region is CASTPGQGSNQPQHF. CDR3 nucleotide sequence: TGTGCCAGCACACCGGGACAGGGGAGCAATCAGCCCCAGCATTTT.

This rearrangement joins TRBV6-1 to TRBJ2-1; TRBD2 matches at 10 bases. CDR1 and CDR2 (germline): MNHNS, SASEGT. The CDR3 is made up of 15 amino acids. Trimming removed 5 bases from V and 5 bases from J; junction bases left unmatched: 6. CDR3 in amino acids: CASSPVAGGNNEQFF. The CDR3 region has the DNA TGTGCCAGCAGTCCTGTAGCGGGAGGCAACAATGAGCAGTTCTTC.

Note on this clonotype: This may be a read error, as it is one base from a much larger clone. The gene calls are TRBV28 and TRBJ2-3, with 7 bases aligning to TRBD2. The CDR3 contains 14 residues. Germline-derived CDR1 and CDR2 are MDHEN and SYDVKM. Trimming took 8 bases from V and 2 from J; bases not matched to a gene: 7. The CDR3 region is CASGSAGSTDTQYF. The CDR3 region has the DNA TGTGCCAGCGGATCAGCGGGGTCCACAGATACGCAGTATTTT. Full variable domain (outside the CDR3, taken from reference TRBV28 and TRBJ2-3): DVKVTQSSRYLVKRTGEKVFLECVQDMDHENMFWYRQDPGLGLRLIYFSYDVKMKEKGDIPEGYSVSREKKERFSLILESASTNQTSMYLCASGSAGSTDTQYFGPGTRLTVL.

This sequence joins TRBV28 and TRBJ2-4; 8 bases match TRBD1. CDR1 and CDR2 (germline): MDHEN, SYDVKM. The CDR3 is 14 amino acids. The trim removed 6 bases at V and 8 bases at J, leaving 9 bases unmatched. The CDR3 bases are TGTGCCAGCAGCCCCGACAGGGGATGGGACATTCAGTACTTC. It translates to CASSPDRGWDIQYF.

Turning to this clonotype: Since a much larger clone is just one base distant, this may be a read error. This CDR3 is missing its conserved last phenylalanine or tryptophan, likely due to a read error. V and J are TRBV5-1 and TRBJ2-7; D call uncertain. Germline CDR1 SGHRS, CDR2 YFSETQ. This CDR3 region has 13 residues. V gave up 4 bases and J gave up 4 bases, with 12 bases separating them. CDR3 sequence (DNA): TGCGCCAGCAGCCAGCCGGACGGTTACGAGCAGTACTTA. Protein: CASSQPDGYEQYL.